This T cell receptor beta chain was documented in a study of hypomethylating agent response in myelodysplastic syndrome. This clone was seen once. TCRdb's copy holds only in-frame clones and misses some; the assay was immunoSEQ multiplex PCR. The sample consists of 2,500 to 3,000 clones, approximately 86% of them appearing once. J was trimmed by 8 bases and V by 2 bases; bases with no gene match: 6. The CDR3 sequence is 14 residues long. Per germline, CDR1 KGHSH and CDR2 LQKENI. The clonotype was recovered from a human donor with myelodysplastic syndrome. The V call is TRBV18, the J call TRBJ1-2, with 9 positions matching TRBD1. The specimen was bone marrow, collected before or after starting hypomethylating agent treatment for myelodysplastic syndrome (not recorded which). The CDR3 sequence: CASSPETGGEGYTF. For the CDR3, the DNA is TGTGCCAGCTCACCAGAAACAGGGGGCGAGGGCTACACCTTC.